This T cell receptor (beta chain) derives from a study of blood T cells in healthy people across ages (dated by TCRdb to about 2015). In the study overall: In model experiments, roughly one uniquely barcoded TCR beta cDNA molecule per two T cells was captured by template switching. For two donors (one aged 18 to 29 and one aged 80 or older), the study analyzed two additional independent replicas of 1 million unique cDNA reads from the same blood draw. Donors were grouped into four age groups: young (average about 15 years), middle-aged (39), aged (around 62) and long-lived (about 90). The study measured age-related changes in TCR beta repertoire diversity using deep sequencing normalized with unique cDNA molecular identifiers. Donors of different ages were randomly distributed across sequencing lanes to avoid experimental bias. What the authors observed across the whole study: Estimates of total diversity based on one million sequenced T cells were considered lower bounds and underestimates. Conclusive comparison of naive and antigen-experienced compartments was prevented by the profiling of bulk unsorted PBMCs. The CMV infection status of donors was not known, potentially confounding age-related changes in expanded clonotypes. Observed TCR beta diversity per million T cells fell roughly linearly with age, and a significant reduction was already apparent by age about 43. There was a strong correlation between observed TCR beta diversity and the percentage of naive T cells measured by flow cytometry. The long-lived group showed more naive CD4+ T cells, fewer expanded clones and increased TCR diversity than the aged group, suggesting age selection.

On this clonotype: The antigen it recognizes is unknown. One base away there is no much larger clone; base qualities are not given.

The library came from 5' RACE. TCRdb lists the instrument as Illumina HiSeq 2500. The second PCR ran for about 6 to 12 cycles and used a J-beta primer mix along with a sample-barcoded 5' primer. A template-switch 5' adaptor carrying 12 random nucleotides introduced a unique molecular identifier onto each TCR beta cDNA molecule. Each sample yielded at least 3 million CDR3-containing paired-end reads. The Mint cDNA synthesis kit, primed by a TRBC-specific oligonucleotide, was used to synthesize first-strand cDNA from all RNA. Following uracil-DNA glycosylase treatment, a first 18-cycle PCR with universal primers M1SS and BC2_uni_R was performed on all cDNA. The study's own analysis went as follows. Normalization of each sample was performed by random selection of 1 million high-quality reads, each carrying a distinct molecular identifier. Instead of being binned into consensus sequences, reads with shared molecular identifiers were discarded. CDR3 identification, clonotype clustering and error correction used MiTCR with a Q25 quality threshold and the strictest error-elimination algorithm. A nonparametric unseen species model using Euler transformation provided a lower-bound estimate of total TCR beta diversity. In TCRdb, the public reads were trimmed at Q25 with fastp and aligned with MiXCR, with productive beta chains retained. All rows with the same CDR3 protein become a single entry with the most common DNA and genes. These V and J calls are TCRdb output, not the study's own analysis. Recorded for this sample are fewer than 900,000 distinct CDR3 sequences; approximately 35% of them occurred a single time. The ten largest clonotypes hold over 10% of the sample.

Systemically healthy Caucasian individuals from Russia, 35 to 40 in total and aged roughly 6 to 100 years, were included as donors. Ten milliliters of peripheral blood were drawn from each donor into EDTA-treated Vacutainer tubes. Ficoll-Paque density-gradient centrifugation was used to isolate PBMCs, with at least 6 million per sample. Trizol reagent was used to extract total RNA from PBMCs, with at least 5 micrograms per sample. For every donor, flow cytometry on a PBMC aliquot measured the percentage of naive CD45RAhigh/CD27high T cells. Germline trimming: 2 bases from V, 12 bases from J; junction bases outside gene matches: 7. The CDR3 runs 13 amino acids, cysteine and phenylalanine included. The read is trimmed to its CDR3 DNA, 39 bases read in frame from base 1. The germline V gene provides CDR1 SGHTA and CDR2 FQGTGA.

This receptor was obtained from a man in his late teens or twenties in good health. Sequencing used blood. The chain is assembled from TRBV7-3 and TRBJ2-1; TRBD2 fits 7 bases in the junction. The CDR3 amino acid sequence is: CASSLYSGGGQFF. The nucleotides are TGTGCCAGCAGCTTATATTCGGGGGGTGGGCAGTTCTTC.